One and the same sample provided the 31 T cell receptor beta chains below, sequenced in a study of T cell responses to AZD1222 COVID-19 vaccine. Data came from immunoSEQ multiplex PCR; TCRdb stores just in-frame clones and leaves some out. The sample shows more than 100,000 clones, around 87% of them seen only once. The material was peripheral blood, obtained on day 0 of AZD1222 vaccination. These receptors were obtained from an adult in good health.

J is TRBJ1-4 and V is TRBV4-3; TRBD1 matches at 10 bases. The CDR3 runs to 18 residues. The V gene end was trimmed by 0 bases and the J gene end by 8 bases; junction bases not matched to a gene: 12. CDR1 and CDR2 (germline): LGHNA, YSLEER. This CDR3 is CASSQDMGGQGSGEKLFF. The CDR3, as DNA: TGCGCCAGCAGCCAAGATATGGGGGGACAGGGGTCGGGAGAAAAACTGTTTTTT.

The rearrangement links TRBV9 to TRBJ2-3; D assignment may be TRBD1 or TRBD2 (6 bases each). Germline loops: CDR1 SGDLS, CDR2 YYNGEE. The CDR3 has 19 amino acids. V lost 0 bases, J lost 0 bases, and 20 bases lay in between. This chain's CDR3 is CASSVGLWAGGLSTDTQYF. DNA for the CDR3: TGTGCCAGCAGCGTAGGTCTATGGGCCGGGGGCCTTAGCACAGATACGCAGTATTTT.

The V gene is TRBV3-1 (or the pseudogene TRBV3-2), the J gene TRBJ1-2, with D hard to call. V was trimmed by 0 bases and J by 0 bases, leaving 5 bases between them. From germline, CDR1 is LGHDT and CDR2 YNNKEL (reference sequence). The CDR3 length is 14 residues. The CDR3 here is CASSQEVANYGYTF. CDR3 bases: TGTGCCAGCAGCCAAGAGGTTGCTAACTATGGCTACACCTTC.

The rearrangement joins TRBV7-3 to TRBJ2-2; D is unclear. CDR1 and CDR2 from the germline V gene are SGHTA and FQGTGA. This CDR3 is 13 amino acids long. Trimming took 1 base from V and 5 from J, leaving 5 bases between them. The CDR3 DNA reads TGTGCCAGCAGCTTAAGGGGAACCGGGGAGCTGTTTTTT. Translating it yields CASSLRGTGELFF.

The chain has TRBV28 and TRBJ2-1; 15 bases line up with TRBD2. The CDR3 loop spans 18 amino acids. V lost 6 bases to trimming and J lost 0 bases; unmatched junction nucleotides: 6. Looked up from germline, CDR1 is MDHEN and CDR2 is SYDVKM. In DNA, the CDR3 is TGTGCCAGCAGATCGGGACTAGCGGGGGGCAGCTCCTACAATGAGCAGTTCTTC. Translating gives CASRSGLAGGSSYNEQFF.

This chain links TRBV27 with TRBJ2-7; no clear D gene. CDR1 and CDR2 from the germline V gene are MNHEY and SMNVEV (reference sequence). This CDR3 contains 13 residues. V was shortened by 0 bases and J by 6 bases, with 9 bases between the two germline ends. Here the CDR3 reads CASSLSEQSEQYF. The CDR3 bases are TGTGCCAGCAGTTTATCGGAACAGTCCGAGCAGTACTTC.

The chain links TRBV7-2 to TRBJ1-5, with 8 bases that match TRBD1. The CDR3 sequence is 17 residues long. V lost 6 bases to trimming and J lost 9 bases; unmatched junction nucleotides: 19. Germline V lookup: CDR1 SGHTA, CDR2 FQGNSA. The CDR3 region has the DNA TGTGCCAGCAGTGCCTCACCAGGGGGACAGGTTAGTCGGCCCCAGCATTTT. Its translation: CASSASPGGQVSRPQHF.

The sample holds a few counts of this clone. The chain combines TRBV18 with TRBJ1-3; D possibly corresponds to TRBD1 (6 bases). V was pared by 6 bases and J by 4 bases, with 16 bases between. Per germline, CDR1 KGHSH and CDR2 LQKENI. The CDR3 is 15 amino acids. CDR3 sequence reads: CASSPQEGVGNTIYF. CDR3 nucleotides: TGTGCCAGCTCCCCCCAGGAGGGGGTCGGAAACACCATATATTTT.

V usage is TRBV24-1 and J usage is TRBJ2-3, with 9 bases fitting TRBD1. CDR3 length equals 16 residues. CDR1 is KGHDR, CDR2 SFDVKD, per germline. Trimming cost V 3 bases and J 4 bases; bases outside gene matches: 7. The CDR3 bases are TGTGCCACCAGTGATGCACAGGGGGCGGTTTCAGATACGCAGTATTTT. Its protein product is CATSDAQGAVSDTQYF.

The chain uses TRBV7-8 and TRBJ2-7; TRBD1 aligns across 7 bases. The V and J ends lost 5 bases and 4 bases, in that order; junction bases with no gene match: 14. This CDR3 has 16 residues. Germline lookup yields CDR1 SGHVS and CDR2 FQNEAQ. In DNA form, the CDR3 reads TGTGCCAGCAGCCCAGGTCTGGACAGGAGTACGTACGAGCAGTACTTC. Amino acids: CASSPGLDRSTYEQYF.

The rearrangement joins TRBV15 to TRBJ1-1; a possible D gene is TRBD1 (6 bases). Germline CDR1 and CDR2: LNHNV and YYDKDF (reference sequence). The V and J ends lost 0 bases and 1 base respectively, with 9 bases between them. The CDR3 runs to 15 residues. The DNA for the CDR3 is TGTGCCACCAGCAGAGATTTAGGGGGGAACACTGAAGCTTTCTTT. It yields the protein CATSRDLGGNTEAFF.

CDR3 sequence: CASSWAQGAILGTEAFF. CDR3 nucleotide sequence: TGCGCCAGCAGCTGGGCCCAGGGGGCAATACTCGGCACTGAAGCTTTCTTT. The chain carries TRBV5-1 and TRBJ1-1; 8 bases match TRBD1. The V segment lost 3 bases and the J segment 4 bases; nucleotides outside the gene matches: 14. Germline values: CDR1 SGHRS, CDR2 YFSETQ. The length of the CDR3 is 17 residues.

V and J are TRBV9 and TRBJ1-5, with D hard to call. Germline values: CDR1 SGDLS, CDR2 YYNGEE. Deletions cut 0 bases from V and 4 bases from J, with 5 bases between. The CDR3 covers 13 residues. DNA of the CDR3: TGTGCCAGCAGCGTAGGGCAGAATCAGCCCCAGCATTTT. Translated: CASSVGQNQPQHF.

The genes are TRBV6-5 and TRBJ1-6; D unclear. This CDR3 spans 14 amino acids. Trimming cost V 7 bases and J 6 bases, with 13 bases left between them. Germline CDR1 MNHEY, CDR2 SVGAGI. The CDR3 protein is CASTETDANSPLHF. The CDR3 bases are TGTGCCAGCACCGAAACGGACGCTAATTCACCCCTCCACTTT.

This clone was picked up a small number of times. The chain couples TRBV9 to TRBJ2-3; 7 nucleotides align to TRBD2. J gave up 2 bases and V 0 bases, and 12 bases lay outside the gene matches. This CDR3 has 18 amino acids. CDR1 is SGDLS and CDR2 is YYNGEE in the germline V gene. Here the CDR3 DNA reads TGTGCCAGCAGCGTAGCTCTGGCTAGCGGAACCACCACAGATACGCAGTATTTT. It codes for CASSVALASGTTTDTQYF. The full variable domain, in which reference TRBV9 and TRBJ2-3 provide the parts outside the CDR3, is DSGVTQTPKHLITATGQRVTLRCSPRSGDLSVYWYQQSLDQGLQFLIQYYNGEERAKGNILERFSAQQFPDLHSELNLSSLELGDSALYFCASSVALASGTTTDTQYFGPGTRLTVL.

The chain has TRBV6-5 and TRBJ2-1; 10 nucleotides match TRBD2. This CDR3 spans 14 amino acids. Germline CDR1 reads MNHEY; CDR2 reads SVGAGI. Germline trimming cut 6 bases from V and 9 bases from J; bases unmatched to any gene: 8. DNA for the CDR3: TGTGCCAGCAGAGCGGGGGGGCAAGTCGCTGAGCAGTTCTTC. It yields the protein CASRAGGQVAEQFF.

The chain is built from TRBV11-3 and TRBJ1-6; D gene ambiguous. Deletions cut 5 bases from V and 0 bases from J, with 8 bases between. Germline CDR1 is SGHNT and CDR2 is YENEEA. This CDR3 contains 15 residues. CDR3 region: CASSRTSSYNSPLHF. The CDR3 coding sequence is TGTGCCAGCAGCCGAACGAGCTCCTATAATTCACCCCTCCACTTT.

V is TRBV6-2 or TRBV6-3 and J is TRBJ2-7; TRBD1 matches at 9 bases. CDR1 is MNHEY and CDR2 is SVGEGT in the germline V gene. The CDR3 covers 14 residues. V lost 6 bases and J lost 6; bases outside the gene matches: 9. CDR3 in amino acids: CASSRRTGDFEQYF. CDR3 in DNA: TGTGCCAGCAGCCGACGGACAGGGGACTTCGAGCAGTACTTC.

V usage is TRBV11-2 and J usage is TRBJ2-4, with TRBD1 as a possible D gene (6 bases). Per germline, CDR1 SGHAT and CDR2 FQNNGV. The CDR3 has 13 amino acids. V lost 5 bases to trimming and J lost 12 bases, with 17 bases between them. In DNA form, the CDR3 reads TGTGCCAGCAGCCGAAACCTAATGGACAGTCAGTACTTC. Encoded protein: CASSRNLMDSQYF.

This chain links TRBV18 with TRBJ2-5; no firm D call. The CDR3 is 15 residues long. CDR1 and CDR2 from the germline V gene are KGHSH and LQKENI. V gave up 1 base and J gave up 2 bases, with 11 bases separating them. This CDR3 reads CASSPRPKAQETQYF. In DNA form, the CDR3 reads TGTGCCAGCTCACCACGACCGAAGGCGCAAGAGACCCAGTACTTC.

The chain carries TRBV19 and TRBJ1-5; no firm D call. The CDR3 runs to 16 residues. V dropped 7 bases and J dropped 4 bases, with 20 bases sitting between them. The germline gives CDR1 LNHDA, CDR2 SQIVND (reference sequence). CDR3: CASTSRRDYENQPQHF. The CDR3 bases are TGTGCCAGTACCTCTCGGAGGGATTATGAGAATCAGCCCCAGCATTTT. The full variable domain, completed using reference TRBV19 and TRBJ1-5, is DGGITQSPKYLFRKEGQNVTLSCEQNLNHDAMYWYRQDPGQGLRLIYYSQIVNDFQKGDIAEGYSVSREKKESFPLTVTSAQKNPTAFYLCASTSRRDYENQPQHFGDGTRLSIL.

This CDR3 reads CASSPDRNQPQHF. The CDR3 DNA is TGTGCCAGCTCACCAGATAGAAATCAGCCCCAGCATTTT. V usage is TRBV18 and J usage is TRBJ1-5; no reliable D call. This CDR3 contains 13 residues. In germline, CDR1 is KGHSH, CDR2 LQKENI. Trimming shortened V by 2 bases and J by 4 bases, and 6 bases separated the two germline ends.

This clone was picked up one time. The genes are TRBV5-1 and TRBJ1-4, with 9 nucleotides matching TRBD1. This CDR3 has 14 residues. J was trimmed by 6 bases and V by 2 bases; bases with no gene match: 2. Germline loops: CDR1 SGHRS, CDR2 YFSETQ. The CDR3 sequence is CASSFRDRDEKLFF. For the CDR3, the DNA is TGCGCCAGCAGCTTCCGGGACAGGGATGAAAAACTGTTTTTT.

V and J are TRBV7-2 and TRBJ2-2; perhaps D is TRBD1 or TRBD2 (5 bases each). V lost 3 bases and J lost 0, with 8 bases in between. Germline CDR1 reads SGHTA; CDR2 reads FQGNSA. The CDR3 length is 15 residues. The DNA for the CDR3 is TGTGCCAGCAGCTTCACGGGACCGAACACCGGGGAGCTGTTTTTT. Protein: CASSFTGPNTGELFF.

This rearrangement joins TRBV6-5 to TRBJ1-2; weak D call: TRBD1 (6 bases). Trimming cost V 0 bases and J 6 bases, with 8 bases left between them. Germline V lookup: CDR1 MNHEY, CDR2 SVGAGI. The length of the CDR3 is 13 residues. CDR3 DNA: TGTGCCAGCAGTTACTCGGGGGCAGATGGCTACACCTTC. Protein product: CASSYSGADGYTF.

The CDR3 loop is CASSQDGVPNRGPDEQYF. The CDR3 DNA follows: TGTGCCAGCAGCCAAGATGGAGTCCCAAACAGGGGGCCCGACGAGCAGTACTTC. This chain joins TRBV14 and TRBJ2-7; 9 bases match TRBD1. The CDR3 contains 18 residues. After removal of 0 bases from V and 5 bases from J, the junction contained 14 bases not matched to a gene. The V gene's germline CDR1 is SGHDN and CDR2 FVKESK.

This clone came up a few times. The chain joins TRBV28 to TRBJ1-2; a possible D gene is TRBD1 (6 bases). The CDR3 is 14 residues long. The V and J ends lost 5 bases and 4 bases respectively, with 14 bases between them. Germline assignment: CDR1 MDHEN and CDR2 SYDVKM. The DNA for the CDR3 is TGTGCCAGCAGTCCCTCGGGACAACTCTATGGCTACACCTTC. Translation: CASSPSGQLYGYTF.

This clone was recorded only once. This chain connects TRBV19 to TRBJ1-4, with no clear D. The length of the CDR3 is 14 residues. Trimming left V 5 bases short and J 7 bases short, with 14 bases between. CDR1 and CDR2 (germline): LNHDA, SQIVND (reference sequence). For the CDR3, the DNA is TGTGCCAGTAGTCCCTCGGACCTGGCTGAAAAACTGTTTTTT. It yields the protein CASSPSDLAEKLFF.

The V gene is TRBV9, the J gene TRBJ1-3, with a tentative D call TRBD1 (6 bases). Trimming took off 0 bases at V and 8 bases at J, with 18 bases between the two ends. The germline CDR1 and CDR2 sequences are SGDLS and YYNGEE. The CDR3 runs 16 residues. The CDR3 region has the DNA TGTGCCAGCAGCGTAGGTGGAGGGGGGATTGAAGACACCATATATTTT. Amino acid sequence: CASSVGGGGIEDTIYF.

Only one count was recorded for this clone. The chain is built from TRBV28 and TRBJ2-7; a possible D gene is TRBD1 (5 bases). The CDR3 contains 15 residues. The V gene's germline CDR1 is MDHEN and CDR2 SYDVKM. V was shortened by 6 bases and J by 4 bases, with 19 bases between the two germline ends. This CDR3 reads CASRSSAGPPYEQYF. The CDR3 nucleotides read TGTGCCAGCAGGTCCTCGGCAGGGCCCCCTTACGAGCAGTACTTC.

The rearrangement links TRBV4-2 to TRBJ2-5; TRBD2 agrees at 11 bases. This CDR3 is built from 14 residues. Germline lookup yields CDR1 LGHNA and CDR2 YNFKEQ. Trimming at V came to 4 bases and at J to 5 bases, leaving 3 bases not matched to a gene. The CDR3 spells CASSRASGGETQYF. The CDR3 DNA reads as TGTGCCAGCAGCCGAGCTAGCGGGGGGGAGACCCAGTACTTC.